The T cell receptor (beta chain) under discussion was sequenced for a study of blood T cells in healthy people across ages. Overall study results and limits: Any changes in expanded clonotypes were possibly confounded, as donor CMV status remained unknown.

For this clonotype: Its specificity is unknown. The junction does not match germline at one end; this may be a read error.

CDR1 is MNHNY, CDR2 SVGAGI, per germline (reference sequence). This CDR3 spans 15 amino acids. With each sample, at least 5 micrograms of total RNA were extracted. With a J-beta primer mix and a sample-barcoded 5' primer, a second PCR ran about 7 to 12 cycles. Each cDNA molecule received a tag from a template-switch adaptor that had 12 random nucleotides. TCRdb re-analysed the 5' RACE reads in MiXCR, keeping a single row per CDR3 protein. This table has about a million distinct CDR3 sequences, less than 45% appearing once. The specimen sequenced was blood. This receptor was taken from a young man in good health. The chain carries TRBV6-6 and TRBJ1-1; D is ambiguous. CDR3 region: CAGSYPTVTNTEAFF. The CDR3 bases are TGTGCCGGCAGTTATCCCACCGTCACTAACACTGAAGCTTTCTTT.